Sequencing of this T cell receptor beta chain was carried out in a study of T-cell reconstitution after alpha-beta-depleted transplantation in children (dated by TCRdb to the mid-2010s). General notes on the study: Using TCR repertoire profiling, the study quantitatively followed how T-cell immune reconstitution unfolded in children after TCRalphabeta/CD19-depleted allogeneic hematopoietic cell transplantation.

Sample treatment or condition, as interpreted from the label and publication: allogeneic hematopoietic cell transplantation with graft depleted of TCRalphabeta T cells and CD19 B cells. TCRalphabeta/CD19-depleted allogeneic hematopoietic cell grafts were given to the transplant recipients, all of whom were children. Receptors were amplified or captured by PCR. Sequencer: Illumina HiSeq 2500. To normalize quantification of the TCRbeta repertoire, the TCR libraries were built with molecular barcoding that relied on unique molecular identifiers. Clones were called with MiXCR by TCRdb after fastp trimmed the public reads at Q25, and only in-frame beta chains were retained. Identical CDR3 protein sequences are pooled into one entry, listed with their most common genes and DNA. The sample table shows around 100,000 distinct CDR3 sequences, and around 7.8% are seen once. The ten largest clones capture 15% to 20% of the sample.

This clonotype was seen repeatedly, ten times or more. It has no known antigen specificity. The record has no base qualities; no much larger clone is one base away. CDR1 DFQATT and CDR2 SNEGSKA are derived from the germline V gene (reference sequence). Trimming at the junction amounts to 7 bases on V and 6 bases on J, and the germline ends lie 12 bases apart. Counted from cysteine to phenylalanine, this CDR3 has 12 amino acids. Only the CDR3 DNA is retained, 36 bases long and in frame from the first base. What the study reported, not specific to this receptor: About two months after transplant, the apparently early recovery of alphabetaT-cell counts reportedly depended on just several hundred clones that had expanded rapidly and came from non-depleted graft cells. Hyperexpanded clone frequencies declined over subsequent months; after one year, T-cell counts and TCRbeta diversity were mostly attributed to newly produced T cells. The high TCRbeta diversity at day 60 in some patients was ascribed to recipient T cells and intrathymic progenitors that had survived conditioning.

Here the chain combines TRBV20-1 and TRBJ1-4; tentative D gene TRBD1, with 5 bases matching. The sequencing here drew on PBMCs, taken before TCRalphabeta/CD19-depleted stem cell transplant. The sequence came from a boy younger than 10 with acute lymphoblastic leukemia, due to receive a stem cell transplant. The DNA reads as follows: TGCAGTGGGGAGGGGATGGATGAAAAACTGTTTTTT. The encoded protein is CSGEGMDEKLFF.